The 3 T cell receptor beta chains given below trace back to one sample, sequenced in a study of control samples from healthy donors and cancer patients. Profiled with immunoSEQ multiplex PCR; TCRdb holds only in-frame clones, not every one. There are some 99,000 clones in the sample; about 89% occur only once, and around 17% lies in the top ten. Sequenced input: blood. Receptors originate from a woman aged 50 to 60 in good health.

CDR3 coding DNA: TGCAGCGTTAGGGGGCTCGACGAGCAGTACTTC. Translation: CSVRGLDEQYF. V gene TRBV29-1 combines with J gene TRBJ2-7; 7 positions agree with TRBD1. CDR3 length equals 11 residues. Germline V gene lookup returns CDR1 SQVTM and CDR2 ANQGSEA. The junction had 3 bases not matched to a gene; V was cut back by 5 bases and J by 5 bases.

The chain uses TRBV5-5 and TRBJ1-1, with D unclear. Germline V gene data show CDR1 as SGHKS and CDR2 as YYEKEE (reference sequence). The germline V and J ends were trimmed by 0 bases and 1 base, with 4 bases remaining between them. This CDR3 spans 13 amino acids. The CDR3 DNA reads TGTGCCAGCAGCTTGGGACCGAACACTGAAGCTTTCTTT. Its translation is CASSLGPNTEAFF.

A single count supports this clone. The CDR3 bases are TGCGCCAGCAGCGCCCCGGGACTAGCGGGGTACCAAGAGACCCAGTACTTC. Protein product: CASSAPGLAGYQETQYF. J is TRBJ2-5 and V is TRBV5-1; 13 nucleotides align to TRBD2. J gave up 0 bases and V 4 bases, and 6 bases lay outside the gene matches. Germline V gene lookup returns CDR1 SGHRS and CDR2 YFSETQ. This CDR3 has 17 amino acids.